The 10 T cell receptor beta chains presented below share a single source sample, sequenced in a study of blood T cell repertoires in COVID-19. The assay was immunoSEQ multiplex PCR, and TCRdb's table has in-frame clones only and misses some. The sample yields about 150,000 clones, roughly nine tenths seen once. The source material was peripheral blood. All receptors come from a man in his forties or fifties with acute or convalescent COVID-19.

V usage is TRBV4-1 and J usage is TRBJ1-5; D ambiguous. V lost 1 base to trimming and J lost 3 bases, with 10 bases between them. Germline CDR1 MGHRA, CDR2 YSYEKL. There are 15 residues in the CDR3. CDR3 coding DNA: TGCGCCAGCAGCCAAGCACTTTTGATCAATCAGCCCCAGCATTTT. Protein product: CASSQALLINQPQHF.

This rearrangement joins TRBV7-9 to TRBJ2-5, with 7 positions matching TRBD2. V lost 4 bases to trimming and J lost 2 bases; unmatched junction nucleotides: 1. CDR3 length equals 13 residues. Looked up from germline, CDR1 is SEHNR and CDR2 is FQNEAQ (reference sequence). The CDR3 DNA reads as TGTGCCAGCAGCTGGGGACTACAAGAGACCCAGTACTTC. Its translation is CASSWGLQETQYF.

V and J are TRBV6-5 and TRBJ1-2; 7 positions agree with TRBD1. J lost 8 bases, V lost 5 bases, and 8 bases had no gene match. Germline assignment: CDR1 MNHEY and CDR2 SVGAGI. This CDR3 is 13 amino acids long. This CDR3 reads CASSTRQGRGYTF. For the CDR3, the DNA is TGTGCCAGCAGTACTAGACAGGGACGAGGCTACACCTTC.

The rearrangement joins TRBV28 to TRBJ1-5, with TRBD1 identical over 8 bases. The CDR3 length is 15 residues. The germline V gene has CDR1 MDHEN and CDR2 SYDVKM. V shed 5 bases and J 2 bases; nucleotides not matched to a gene: 5. CDR3 sequence reads: CASSVLTGGNQPQHF. The CDR3 bases are TGTGCCAGCAGTGTCCTGACAGGGGGCAATCAGCCCCAGCATTTT.

The J gene is TRBJ1-4, the V gene TRBV28, with TRBD1 matching 8 bases. This CDR3 comprises 14 residues. The J segment lost 8 bases and the V segment lost 4 bases, leaving 6 bases of the junction unmatched. Germline CDR1 reads MDHEN; CDR2 reads SYDVKM. CDR3 in DNA: TGTGCCAGCAGTTCGGACAGGGTGGACGAAAAACTGTTTTTT. As protein: CASSSDRVDEKLFF.

This chain uses TRBV6-5 with TRBJ2-5; D not resolved. Trimming removed 2 bases from V and 5 bases from J, with 9 bases in between. This CDR3 region has 13 residues. Per germline, CDR1 MNHEY and CDR2 SVGAGI. This CDR3 is CASSYGAGETQYF. CDR3 coding DNA: TGTGCCAGCAGTTACGGAGCCGGGGAGACCCAGTACTTC.

J is TRBJ1-1 and V is TRBV3-1 (or the pseudogene TRBV3-2), with D possibly TRBD1 on 6 matching bases. The germline CDR1 and CDR2 sequences are LGHDT and YNNKEL (reference sequence). V shed 3 bases and J shed 11 bases, with 13 bases lying between them. The CDR3 has 12 amino acids. CDR3 nucleotides: TGTGCCAGCAGCCATACCAGGGGTGGGGCTTTCTTT. Its protein product is CASSHTRGGAFF.

The rearrangement uses TRBV4-2 and TRBJ2-2; weak D call: TRBD1 (6 bases). The CDR3 runs to 15 residues. The V end lost 0 bases, the J end lost 5 bases, and 10 bases lay between the germline ends. CDR1 and CDR2 from the germline V gene are LGHNA and YNFKEQ. The CDR3 bases are TGTGCCAGCAGCCAAGATATAGGGGGAACCGGGGAGCTGTTTTTT. Residues: CASSQDIGGTGELFF.

The genes are TRBV28 and TRBJ2-2, with D maybe TRBD1 (6 bases). Trimming pared 6 bases from V and 6 bases from J, leaving 11 bases between. The CDR3 is 13 amino acids. The germline V gene encodes CDR1 MDHEN and CDR2 SYDVKM. The CDR3 DNA is TGTGCCAGCAGGCTCAGGACAGCCGGGGAGCTGTTTTTT. This codes for CASRLRTAGELFF. The full variable domain, with the rest looked up from reference TRBV28 and TRBJ2-2, is DVKVTQSSRYLVKRTGEKVFLECVQDMDHENMFWYRQDPGLGLRLIYFSYDVKMKEKGDIPEGYSVSREKKERFSLILESASTNQTSMYLCASRLRTAGELFFGEGSRLTVL.

The chain employs TRBV18 and TRBJ2-1, with D unclear. This CDR3 contains 15 residues. V lost 1 base to trimming and J lost 0 bases, with 7 bases between them. Germline loops: CDR1 KGHSH, CDR2 LQKENI. The CDR3 DNA reads TGTGCCAGCTCACCACTCGTCAGCTCCTACAATGAGCAGTTCTTC. This translates into CASSPLVSSYNEQFF.